The following is a T cell receptor (beta chain) sequence with its context. No antigen is known for it. This entry comes from a study of T-cell memory formation after mild COVID-19. Regarding the study as a whole: In pre-infection memory, a portion of responding clones appeared, which suggested that cross-reactive memory joined.

The CDR3 has 17 amino acids. The ends lost 4 bases at V and 5 bases at J; junction bases unmatched: 7. The germline gives CDR1 KGHSH, CDR2 LQKENI. TCRdb redid the calling of the 5' RACE reads with MiXCR, one entry per CDR3 protein. Of under 200,000 distinct CDR3 sequences listed, roughly 12% were seen once; the top ten hold roughly 3.8%. The chain links TRBV18 to TRBJ2-1, with TRBD2 identical over 14 bases. This clonotype was obtained from a man aged 18 to 29 who had mild COVID-19 (a few samples of this study predate the infection). Cell type and time point are not known. Sequencing was carried out using PBMCs or a T cell subset sorted from them (not recorded which). This chain's CDR3 is CASSRWTSGGTHNEQFF. DNA of the CDR3: TGTGCCAGCTCACGCTGGACTAGCGGGGGGACCCACAATGAGCAGTTCTTC.